This T cell receptor (beta chain) was sequenced during a study of blood T cell repertoires in COVID-19. Whole-study context: Nucleic acid was either cDNA or gDNA, and it came from T cells, B-cell-depleted T cells, or PBMCs.

V was cut by 4 bases and J by 4 bases, with 14 bases left in between. The V gene's germline CDR1 is LNHDA and CDR2 SQIVND (reference sequence). CDR3 length equals 15 residues. Original processing notes: Quantification of nucleated cells was approximated via reference gene primer amplification. Some clones are missing from TCRdb's copy, which holds only in-frame ones; the method was immunoSEQ multiplex PCR. V, J and clone size are taken as reported in that table, and D and trimming were inferred from the DNA itself. The sample lists about 74,000 clones, 90% occurring once. The source material was peripheral blood. The genes are TRBV19 and TRBJ1-5, with unresolved D. The clonotype was recovered from a woman aged 45-65 years in a cohort sampled during active COVID-19. The DNA for the CDR3 is TGTGCCAGTAGTACAGCGGACCTAAGAAATCAGCCCCAGCATTTT. It yields the protein CASSTADLRNQPQHF.